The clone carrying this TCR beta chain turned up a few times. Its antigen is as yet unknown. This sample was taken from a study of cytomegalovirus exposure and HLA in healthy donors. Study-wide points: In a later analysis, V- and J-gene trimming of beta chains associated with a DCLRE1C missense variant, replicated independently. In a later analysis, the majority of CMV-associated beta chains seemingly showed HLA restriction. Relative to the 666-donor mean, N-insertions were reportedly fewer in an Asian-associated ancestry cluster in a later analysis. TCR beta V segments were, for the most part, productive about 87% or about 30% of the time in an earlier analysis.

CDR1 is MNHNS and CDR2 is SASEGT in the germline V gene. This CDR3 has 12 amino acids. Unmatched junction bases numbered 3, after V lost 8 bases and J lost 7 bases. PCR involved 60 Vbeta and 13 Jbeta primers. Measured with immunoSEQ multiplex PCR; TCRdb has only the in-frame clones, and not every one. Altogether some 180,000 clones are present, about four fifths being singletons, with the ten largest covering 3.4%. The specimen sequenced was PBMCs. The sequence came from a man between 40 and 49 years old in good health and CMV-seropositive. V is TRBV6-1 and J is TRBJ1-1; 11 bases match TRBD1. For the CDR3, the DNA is TGTGCCAGCGAGGGACAGGGGGATGAAGCTTTCTTT. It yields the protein CASEGQGDEAFF.